This T cell receptor beta chain was recorded in a study of blood T cell repertoires in COVID-19 (dated by TCRdb to the early 2020s). About the study as a whole: The collaborator samples originated in the United States, Italy and Spain and spanned the acute and convalescent phases of COVID-19. The material from the prospective study consisted of cDNA or gDNA derived from T cells, B-cell-depleted T cells, or PBMCs. Deeply sampled blood TCRbeta repertoires from subjects exposed to, actively infected with, or recovered from COVID-19 were included in the dataset. A freely available public database, intended as a resource for researchers studying the immune response to SARS-CoV-2, is where the repertoires were released. Samples came from the ongoing ImmuneRACE study (first 160 participants) plus 1,254 subjects from 6 global collaborators. The sample metadata nearly always contained a de-identified subject ID, COVID-19 status, age in years and sex. Where HLA class I and class II types were available, the types were taken from metadata supplied by the sample provider, not from assay-based typing. The investigation overall reported the following: The amount of clinical and demographic metadata varied by source and participant and was provided uncurated.

This clone appeared a single time. The antigen it recognizes is unknown. No qualities accompany the bases; no much larger clone lies one base away. Participants in the prospective study were enrolled through a virtual design, were aged 18 to 89 years, and lived in approximately 25 United States geographic areas. To assign participants to cohorts, the prospective study relied on clinical history that participants themselves reported in a screening survey and a study questionnaire. Recovered participants in ImmuneRACE Cohort 3 were defined by two consecutive negative NP/OP PCR tests, clearance by a healthcare professional, or resolution of symptoms. Each participant in the prospective study had whole blood, serum and a nasopharyngeal or oropharyngeal swab collected by mobile phlebotomists. Over a roughly 2-month period, participants in the prospective study had the option of providing additional blood draws and questionnaires. Blood samples from the prospective study were shipped frozen or at room temperature prior to DNA extraction.

The immunoSEQ Assay, a bias-controlled multiplex PCR, was used to amplify TCRbeta CDR3 regions from genomic DNA. The study's own analysis went as follows. The number of nucleated cells in each sample was estimated by amplification of reference gene primers within the assay. To quantify the absolute abundance of each unique TCRbeta CDR3 rearrangement, sequence reads were collapsed and filtered. For each sample, productive Simpson clonality was calculated as the square root of Simpson's diversity index over productive rearrangements. TCRdb stores this immuneACCESS table with in-frame sequences only. Part of the clones is absent; in the studies checked, under half of the shortfall reflects unresolved V genes, and no reason is known for the rest. V, J and clone size are taken as reported in that table, and D and trimming were inferred from the DNA itself. Here the sample has over 250,000 clones; more than 80% occur a single time. The top ten clonotypes cover 0.95% to 1.2% of the sample.

Sequencing was carried out using PBMCs or T cells enriched from blood (not recorded which). This receptor was obtained from a woman in her twenties or thirties who had recovered from COVID-19.

Read as DNA, the sequence is TGTGCCAGCAGCTTAGCCCTGACAGGGATAAATGAGCAGTTCTTC. It translates to CASSLALTGINEQFF. The sequence joins TRBV7-3 to TRBJ2-1; 7 middle bases align to TRBD1. According to the germline V gene, CDR1 reads SGHTA and CDR2 reads FQGTGA. V and J are trimmed by 2 bases and 7 bases, and the gene matches miss 8 bases of the junction. The CDR3 holds 15 amino acids from the cysteine to the phenylalanine. CDR3 DNA only is kept here, 45 bases in frame from base 1.